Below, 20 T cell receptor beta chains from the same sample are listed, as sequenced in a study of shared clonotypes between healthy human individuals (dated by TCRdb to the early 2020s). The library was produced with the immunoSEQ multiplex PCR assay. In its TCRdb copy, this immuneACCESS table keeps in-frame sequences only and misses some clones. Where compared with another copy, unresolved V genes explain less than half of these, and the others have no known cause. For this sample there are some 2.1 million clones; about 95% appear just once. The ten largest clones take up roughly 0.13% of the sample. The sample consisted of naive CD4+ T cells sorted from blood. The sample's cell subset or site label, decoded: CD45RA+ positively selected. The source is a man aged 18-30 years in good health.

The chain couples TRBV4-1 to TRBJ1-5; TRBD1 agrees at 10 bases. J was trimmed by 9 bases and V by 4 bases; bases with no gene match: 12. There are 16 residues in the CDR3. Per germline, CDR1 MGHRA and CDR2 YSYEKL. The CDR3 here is CASSRGPGTGERPQHF. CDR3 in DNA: TGCGCCAGCAGCCGAGGTCCCGGGACAGGGGAGAGGCCCCAGCATTTT.

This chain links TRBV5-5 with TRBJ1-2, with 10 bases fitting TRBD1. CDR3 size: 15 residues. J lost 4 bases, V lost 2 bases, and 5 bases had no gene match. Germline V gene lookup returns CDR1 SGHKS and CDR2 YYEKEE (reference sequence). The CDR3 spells CASSLGTGDAYGYTF. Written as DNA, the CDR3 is TGTGCCAGCAGCTTAGGGACAGGGGATGCCTATGGCTACACCTTC.

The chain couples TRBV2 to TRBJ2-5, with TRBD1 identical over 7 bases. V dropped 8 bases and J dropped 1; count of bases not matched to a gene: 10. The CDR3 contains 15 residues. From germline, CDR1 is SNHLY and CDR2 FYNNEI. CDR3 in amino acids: CASCGNTGVQETQYF. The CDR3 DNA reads TGTGCCAGCTGCGGCAACACAGGGGTCCAAGAGACCCAGTACTTC.

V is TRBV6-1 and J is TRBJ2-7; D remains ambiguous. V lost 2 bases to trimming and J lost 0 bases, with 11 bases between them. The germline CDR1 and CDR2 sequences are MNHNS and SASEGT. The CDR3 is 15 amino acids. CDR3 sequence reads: CASSEMGISSYEQYF. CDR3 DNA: TGTGCCAGCAGTGAAATGGGGATTAGCTCCTACGAGCAGTACTTC.

The CDR3 sequence is CASSMGVEGEQYF. The CDR3 nucleotides read TGTGCCAGCAGCATGGGGGTCGAAGGCGAGCAGTACTTC. The chain joins TRBV11-3 to TRBJ2-7, with D possibly being TRBD1 or TRBD2 (5 bases each). The CDR3 is made up of 13 amino acids. CDR1 SGHNT and CDR2 YENEEA come from the germline V gene. V was cut by 5 bases and J by 6 bases, with 14 bases left in between.

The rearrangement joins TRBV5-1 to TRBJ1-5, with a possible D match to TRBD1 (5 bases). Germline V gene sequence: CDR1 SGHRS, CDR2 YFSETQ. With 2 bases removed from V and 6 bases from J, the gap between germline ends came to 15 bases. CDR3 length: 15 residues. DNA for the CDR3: TGCGCCAGCAGCTTAGGGCAGGGCGGGAGTCAGCCCCAGCATTTT. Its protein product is CASSLGQGGSQPQHF. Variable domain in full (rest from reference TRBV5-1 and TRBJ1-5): KAGVTQTPRYLIKTRGQQVTLSCSPISGHRSVSWYQQTPGQGLQFLFEYFSETQRNKGNFPGRFSGRQFSNSRSEMNVSTLELGDSALYLCASSLGQGGSQPQHFGDGTRLSIL.

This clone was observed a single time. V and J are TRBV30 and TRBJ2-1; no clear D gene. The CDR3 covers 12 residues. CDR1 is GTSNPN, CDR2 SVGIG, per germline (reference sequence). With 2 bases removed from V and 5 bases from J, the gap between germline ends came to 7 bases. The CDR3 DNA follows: TGTGCCTGGAGTTGGCTGAACAATGAGCAGTTCTTC. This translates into CAWSWLNNEQFF.

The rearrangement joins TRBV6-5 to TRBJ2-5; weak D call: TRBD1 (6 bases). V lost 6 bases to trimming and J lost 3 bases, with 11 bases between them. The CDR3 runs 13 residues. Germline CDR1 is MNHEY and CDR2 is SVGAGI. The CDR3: CASSGQRKETQYF. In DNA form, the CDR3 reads TGTGCCAGCAGCGGACAGCGGAAAGAGACCCAGTACTTC.

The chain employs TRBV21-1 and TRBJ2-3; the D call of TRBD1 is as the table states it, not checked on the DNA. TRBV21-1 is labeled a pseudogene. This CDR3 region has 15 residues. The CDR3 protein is CASSPRHSSGDTQYF. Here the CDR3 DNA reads TGTGCCAGCAGCCCACGACACTCCTCCGGAGATACGCAGTATTTT.

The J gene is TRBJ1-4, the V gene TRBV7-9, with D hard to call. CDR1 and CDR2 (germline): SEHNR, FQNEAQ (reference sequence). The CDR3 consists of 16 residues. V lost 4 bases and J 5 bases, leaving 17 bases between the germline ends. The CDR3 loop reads CASSYAWAGLNEKLFF. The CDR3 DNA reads TGTGCCAGCAGCTACGCCTGGGCTGGCCTGAATGAAAAACTGTTTTTT. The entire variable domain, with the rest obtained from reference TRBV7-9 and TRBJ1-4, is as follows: DTGVSQNPRHKITKRGQNVTFRCDPISEHNRLYWYRQTLGQGPEFLTYFQNEAQLEKSRLLSDRFSAERPKGSFSTLEIQRTEQGDSAMYLCASSYAWAGLNEKLFFGSGTQLSVL.

CDR3 nucleotide sequence: TGTGCCAGCAGTCCAGACATCTCTTCCTTGGCTAACTATGGCTACACCTTC. It codes for CASSPDISSLANYGYTF. The chain couples TRBV27 to TRBJ1-2; D uncertain. This CDR3 is built from 17 residues. Between the trimmed V and J ends, which lost 5 bases and 0 bases, there was a span of 19 bases. Germline CDR1 MNHEY, CDR2 SMNVEV (reference sequence).

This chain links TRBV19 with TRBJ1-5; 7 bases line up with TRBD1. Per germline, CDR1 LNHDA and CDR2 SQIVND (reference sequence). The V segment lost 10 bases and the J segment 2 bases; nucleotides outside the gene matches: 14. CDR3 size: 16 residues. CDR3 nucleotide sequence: TGTGCCACAACTTCAGGACAGGTCCTTGGCAATCAGCCCCAGCATTTT. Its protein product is CATTSGQVLGNQPQHF.

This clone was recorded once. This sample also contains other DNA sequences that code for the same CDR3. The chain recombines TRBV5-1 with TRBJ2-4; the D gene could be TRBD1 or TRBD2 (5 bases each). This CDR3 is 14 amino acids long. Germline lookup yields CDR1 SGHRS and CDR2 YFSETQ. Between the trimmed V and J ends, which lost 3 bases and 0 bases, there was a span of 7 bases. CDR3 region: CASSSGTAKNIQYF. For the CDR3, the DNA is TGCGCCAGCAGCTCAGGGACAGCCAAAAACATTCAGTACTTC.

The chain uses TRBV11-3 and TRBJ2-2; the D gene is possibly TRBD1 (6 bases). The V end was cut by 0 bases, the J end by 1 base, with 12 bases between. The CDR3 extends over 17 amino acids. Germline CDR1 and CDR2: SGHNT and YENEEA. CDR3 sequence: CASSLDRGQLNTGELFF. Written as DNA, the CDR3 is TGTGCCAGCAGCTTAGATCGGGGACAACTGAACACCGGGGAGCTGTTTTTT.

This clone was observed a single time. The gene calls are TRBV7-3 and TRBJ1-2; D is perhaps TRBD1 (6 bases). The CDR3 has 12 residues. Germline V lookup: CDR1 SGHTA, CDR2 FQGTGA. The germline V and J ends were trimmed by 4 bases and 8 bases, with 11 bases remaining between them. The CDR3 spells CASSYKGGGYTF. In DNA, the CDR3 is TGTGCCAGCAGCTATAAAGGGGGAGGCTACACCTTC.

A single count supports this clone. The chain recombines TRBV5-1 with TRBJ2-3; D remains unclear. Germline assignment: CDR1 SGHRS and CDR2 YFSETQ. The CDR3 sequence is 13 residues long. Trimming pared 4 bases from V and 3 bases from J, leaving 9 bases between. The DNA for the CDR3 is TGCGCCAGCAGCATCATGGGTACAGATACGCAGTATTTT. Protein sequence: CASSIMGTDTQYF.

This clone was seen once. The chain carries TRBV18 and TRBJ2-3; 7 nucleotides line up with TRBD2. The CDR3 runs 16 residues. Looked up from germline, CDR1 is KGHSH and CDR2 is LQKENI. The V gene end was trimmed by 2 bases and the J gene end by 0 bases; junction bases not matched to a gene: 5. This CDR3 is CASSPERGDSTDTQYF. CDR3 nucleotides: TGTGCCAGCTCACCAGAACGGGGGGATAGCACAGATACGCAGTATTTT.

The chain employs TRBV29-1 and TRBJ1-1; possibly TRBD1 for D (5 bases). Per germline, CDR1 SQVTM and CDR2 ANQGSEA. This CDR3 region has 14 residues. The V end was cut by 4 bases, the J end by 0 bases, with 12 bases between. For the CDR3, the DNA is TGCAGCGTTGGACAGTTCGAAATGAACACTGAAGCTTTCTTT. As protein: CSVGQFEMNTEAFF. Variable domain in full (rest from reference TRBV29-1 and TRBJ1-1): SAVISQKPSRDICQRGTSLTIQCQVDSQVTMMFWYRQQPGQSLTLIATANQGSEATYESGFVIDKFPISRPNLTFSTLTVSNMSPEDSSIYLCSVGQFEMNTEAFFGQGTRLTVV.

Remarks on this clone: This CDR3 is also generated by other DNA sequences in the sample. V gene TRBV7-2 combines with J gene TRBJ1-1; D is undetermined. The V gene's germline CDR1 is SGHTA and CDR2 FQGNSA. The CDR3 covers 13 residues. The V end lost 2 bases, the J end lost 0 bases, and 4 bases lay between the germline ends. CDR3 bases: TGTGCCAGCAGCTTAATAATGAACACTGAAGCTTTCTTT. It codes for CASSLIMNTEAFF. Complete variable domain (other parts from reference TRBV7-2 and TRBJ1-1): GAGVSQSPSNKVTEKGKDVELRCDPISGHTALYWYRQSLGQGLEFLIYFQGNSAPDKSGLPSDRFSAERTGGSVSTLTIQRTQQEDSAVYLCASSLIMNTEAFFGQGTRLTVV.

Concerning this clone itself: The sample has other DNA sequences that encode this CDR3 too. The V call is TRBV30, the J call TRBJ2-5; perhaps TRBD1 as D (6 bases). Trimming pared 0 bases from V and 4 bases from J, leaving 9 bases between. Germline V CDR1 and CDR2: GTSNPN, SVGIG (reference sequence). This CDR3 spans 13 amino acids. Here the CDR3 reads CAWSVGARETQYF. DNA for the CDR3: TGTGCCTGGAGTGTGGGGGCGAGAGAGACCCAGTACTTC.